One sample yielded the 16 T cell receptor beta chains listed below, sequenced in a study of T cells in Graves' hyperthyroidism and ophthalmopathy. RNA transcripts were the template for amplifying TCR beta CDR3 regions. Using the HTBI primer set, a first-round RT-PCR was run on the TCR CDR3. TCRdb reanalysed the multiplex PCR reads using MiXCR and keeps one entry per CDR3 protein. The table includes some 400,000 distinct CDR3 sequences, over 11% detected once. The sequenced material came from blood. Receptor source: a woman in her fifties or sixties with Graves' hyperthyroidism.

This clonotype was counted ten times or more. The genes are TRBV3-1 and TRBJ1-1, with 8 bases fitting TRBD1. CDR1 LGHDT and CDR2 YNNKEL come from the germline V gene (reference sequence). The trim removed 1 base at V and 6 bases at J, leaving 7 bases unmatched. The CDR3 spans 15 residues. The CDR3 nucleotides are TGTGCCAGCAGCCAAGGGACAGGGACTTGGGCTGAAGCTTTCTTT. Residues: CASSQGTGTWAEAFF.

There are a few counts of this clonotype. The V call is TRBV24-1, the J call TRBJ2-1, with no clear D. Germline CDR1 and CDR2: KGHDR and SFDVKD. This CDR3 spans 15 amino acids. The V end lost 7 bases, the J end lost 0 bases, and 12 bases lay between the germline ends. The DNA for the CDR3 is TGTGCCACCAGAACACCACAAAGCTCCTACAATGAGCAGTTCTTC. The encoded protein is CATRTPQSSYNEQFF.

The genes are TRBV6-2 or TRBV6-3 and TRBJ2-2, with D hard to call. V gave up 5 bases and J gave up 6 bases, with 7 bases separating them. Germline V gene data show CDR1 as MNHEY and CDR2 as SVGEGT. The CDR3 has 12 residues. The CDR3 loop reads CASSPESGELFF. The DNA for the CDR3 is TGTGCCAGCAGTCCTGAGTCCGGGGAGCTGTTTTTT.

The rearrangement links TRBV29-1 to TRBJ2-3; possibly TRBD1 for D (5 bases). Trimming took off 6 bases at V and 2 bases at J, with 15 bases between the two ends. Germline V gene lookup returns CDR1 SQVTM and CDR2 ANQGSEA. The CDR3 is made up of 14 amino acids. The CDR3 region is CSVGFGAITDTQYF. CDR3 bases: TGCAGCGTAGGGTTTGGGGCAATCACAGATACGCAGTATTTT.

This clonotype appeared many times. The chain couples TRBV20-1 to TRBJ2-3, with a possible D match to TRBD1 (6 bases). The germline CDR1 and CDR2 sequences are DFQATT and SNEGSKA (reference sequence). V lost 0 bases, J lost 3 bases, and 16 bases lay in between. The CDR3 extends over 16 amino acids. This CDR3 is CSARDQGGSGTDTQYF. In DNA, the CDR3 is TGCAGTGCTAGAGATCAAGGGGGTTCTGGTACAGATACGCAGTATTTT.

This clonotype was recorded many times. The rearrangement links TRBV11-2 to TRBJ2-1; D unclear. Germline loops: CDR1 SGHAT, CDR2 FQNNGV. The CDR3 has 13 amino acids. Trimming took off 7 bases at V and 7 bases at J, with 14 bases between the two ends. This CDR3 is CASKGPRRNEQFF. The CDR3 DNA sequence: TGTGCCAGCAAAGGTCCCCGAAGGAATGAGCAGTTCTTC.

Ten or more counts support this clonotype. The CDR3 loop reads CASRIAGGSTGELFF. The CDR3 nucleotides are TGTGCCAGCAGAATAGCGGGAGGAAGCACCGGGGAGCTGTTTTTT. The chain couples TRBV28 to TRBJ2-2, with 10 bases that match TRBD2. CDR3 length: 15 residues. The J segment lost 4 bases and the V segment lost 6 bases, leaving 5 bases of the junction unmatched. The germline V gene encodes CDR1 MDHEN and CDR2 SYDVKM. Filled out from reference TRBV28 and TRBJ2-2, the complete variable domain reads DVKVTQSSRYLVKRTGEKVFLECVQDMDHENMFWYRQDPGLGLRLIYFSYDVKMKEKGDIPEGYSVSREKKERFSLILESASTNQTSMYLCASRIAGGSTGELFFGEGSRLTVL.

The chain links TRBV30 to TRBJ1-3; the match to TRBD1 covers 9 bases. V shed 5 bases, J shed 3 bases, and the junction held 11 bases outside the gene matches. CDR1 is GTSNPN, CDR2 SVGIG, per germline (reference sequence). The CDR3 is 16 residues long. In DNA, the CDR3 is TGTGCCTGGGCCCCCAGGACAGGGGCATATGGAAACACCATATATTTT. Translating gives CAWAPRTGAYGNTIYF.

V and J are TRBV4-2 and TRBJ2-5, with 10 bases identical to TRBD1. CDR3 length equals 17 residues. Germline V gene sequence: CDR1 LGHNA, CDR2 YNFKEQ. The V and J ends lost 1 base and 5 bases, in that order; junction bases with no gene match: 10. Here the CDR3 DNA reads TGTGCCAGCAGCCAAGTCGGACCGGGACAGGGGTCGGAGACCCAGTACTTC. It yields the protein CASSQVGPGQGSETQYF.

This clonotype appeared a few times. The gene calls are TRBV19 and TRBJ1-5; D remains unclear. Germline loops: CDR1 LNHDA, CDR2 SQIVND (reference sequence). The CDR3 covers 14 residues. Trimming stripped 1 base from V and 0 bases from J, with 4 bases between. CDR3 coding DNA: TGTGCCAGTAGTATAGGTTATAGCAATCAGCCCCAGCATTTT. Translating it yields CASSIGYSNQPQHF.

This clonotype was seen a handful of times. The gene calls are TRBV20-1 and TRBJ2-3, with 11 bases identical to TRBD2. V was clipped by 5 bases and J by 0 bases; unmatched bases: 4. From germline, CDR1 is DFQATT and CDR2 SNEGSKA (reference sequence). The CDR3 runs 15 residues. This CDR3 is CSARGLAESTDTQYF. The CDR3 nucleotides read TGCAGTGCTCGGGGACTAGCGGAGAGCACAGATACGCAGTATTTT.

This clonotype was detected ten times or more. The V call is TRBV2, the J call TRBJ2-3; no clear D gene. Germline CDR1 reads SNHLY; CDR2 reads FYNNEI. The ends were cut back, 4 bases at V and 3 bases at J, with 11 bases in the middle. This CDR3 contains 14 residues. The CDR3 protein is CASSVRSGTDTQYF. The DNA for the CDR3 is TGTGCCAGCAGTGTCAGGTCTGGGACAGATACGCAGTATTTT.

This clonotype was counted only a few times. The V gene is TRBV7-2, the J gene TRBJ1-2; no firm D call. The CDR3 covers 14 residues. The germline V and J ends were trimmed by 5 bases and 4 bases, with 14 bases remaining between them. The V gene's germline CDR1 is SGHTA and CDR2 FQGNSA. The CDR3: CASSPSRMIYGYTF. CDR3 bases: TGTGCCAGCAGCCCAAGTAGGATGATCTATGGCTACACCTTC. The whole variable domain, filled in from reference TRBV7-2 and TRBJ1-2, reads GAGVSQSPSNKVTEKGKDVELRCDPISGHTALYWYRQSLGQGLEFLIYFQGNSAPDKSGLPSDRFSAERTGGSVSTLTIQRTQQEDSAVYLCASSPSRMIYGYTFGSGTRLTVV.

This clonotype showed up many times. J is TRBJ1-1 and V is TRBV5-1; a possible D gene is TRBD1 (5 bases). This CDR3 spans 15 amino acids. Looked up from germline, CDR1 is SGHRS and CDR2 is YFSETQ. Trimming pared 0 bases from V and 4 bases from J, leaving 13 bases between. In DNA, the CDR3 is TGCGCCAGCAGCTTGGTGGGAGGGGTGAGCACTGAAGCTTTCTTT. Encoded protein: CASSLVGGVSTEAFF. Full variable domain (remainder filled in from reference TRBV5-1 and TRBJ1-1): KAGVTQTPRYLIKTRGQQVTLSCSPISGHRSVSWYQQTPGQGLQFLFEYFSETQRNKGNFPGRFSGRQFSNSRSEMNVSTLELGDSALYLCASSLVGGVSTEAFFGQGTRLTVV.

This clonotype was recorded once. The rearrangement joins TRBV7-9 to TRBJ2-2; possible D gene TRBD2, 6 bases. Germline V CDR1 and CDR2: SEHNR, FQNEAQ (reference sequence). Trimming shortened V by 5 bases and J by 2 bases, and 12 bases separated the two germline ends. The CDR3 runs 15 residues. CDR3 in amino acids: CASSPPGENTGELFF. The CDR3 DNA follows: TGTGCCAGCAGCCCGCCGGGGGAAAACACCGGGGAGCTGTTTTTT. The variable domain in full, completed from reference TRBV7-9 and TRBJ2-2, reads DTGVSQNPRHKITKRGQNVTFRCDPISEHNRLYWYRQTLGQGPEFLTYFQNEAQLEKSRLLSDRFSAERPKGSFSTLEIQRTEQGDSAMYLCASSPPGENTGELFFGEGSRLTVL.

This clonotype showed up many times. V gene TRBV5-1 combines with J gene TRBJ2-2; 11 positions agree with TRBD2. CDR1 is SGHRS, CDR2 YFSETQ, per germline. V dropped 4 bases and J dropped 5; count of bases not matched to a gene: 7. The CDR3 extends over 16 amino acids. The CDR3 is CASSKLAGVRTGELFF. Written as DNA, the CDR3 is TGCGCCAGCAGCAAACTAGCGGGAGTTCGAACCGGGGAGCTGTTTTTT.